A single sample is the source of the 18 T cell receptor beta chains below, sequenced in a study of blood T cell repertoires in COVID-19. Repertoires were generated with immunoSEQ multiplex PCR, while TCRdb's copy carries only in-frame clones and drops some. Of roughly 200,000 clones in the sample, 70% to 80% were seen once. Sequencing was done on a sample of peripheral blood. Receptor source: a man aged 50-60 years who had recovered from COVID-19.

The V gene is TRBV2, the J gene TRBJ1-3; D gene ambiguous. The V and J ends lost 4 bases and 4 bases respectively, with 14 bases between them. CDR3 size: 15 residues. CDR1 and CDR2 from the germline V gene are SNHLY and FYNNEI. CDR3: CASSGGDGYGNTIYF. The CDR3 DNA reads as TGTGCCAGCAGTGGCGGGGATGGATACGGAAACACCATATATTTT.

This clone is judged medium-sized. The V gene is TRBV7-8, the J gene TRBJ2-1; possible D gene TRBD2, 5 bases. Trimming left V 6 bases short and J 9 bases short, with 15 bases between. Germline values: CDR1 SGHVS, CDR2 FQNEAQ. The CDR3 runs to 13 residues. CDR3 in DNA: TGTGCCAGCAGTCTCAACACGGACTGTGAGCAGTTCTTC. Its translation: CASSLNTDCEQFF.

In its sample, this clone ranks as large. V is TRBV7-8 and J is TRBJ1-1; 7 bases are shared with TRBD1. There are 15 residues in the CDR3. From germline, CDR1 is SGHVS and CDR2 FQNEAQ. Trimming removed 1 base from V and 5 bases from J; junction bases left unmatched: 7. The CDR3 protein is CASSLGGGAGTEAFF. CDR3 sequence (DNA): TGTGCCAGCAGCTTAGGAGGGGGCGCAGGGACTGAAGCTTTCTTT.

The chain recombines TRBV4-1 with TRBJ1-5; tentative D call: TRBD1 (5 bases). Trimming removed 4 bases at V and 4 bases at J, with 20 bases between. Germline V lookup: CDR1 MGHRA, CDR2 YSYEKL. CDR3 length: 17 amino acids. The DNA for the CDR3 is TGCGCCAGCAGCCTAGGACTGCGGGACTTTGGTAATCAGCCCCAGCATTTT. Its protein is CASSLGLRDFGNQPQHF.

The chain employs TRBV29-1 and TRBJ2-1; 11 nucleotides align to TRBD1. Germline V gene sequence: CDR1 SQVTM, CDR2 ANQGSEA. The V and J ends lost 7 bases and 4 bases, in that order; junction bases with no gene match: 3. There are 13 residues in the CDR3. This CDR3 is CSAGQGAYNEQFF. The CDR3, as DNA: TGCAGCGCCGGACAGGGGGCTTACAATGAGCAGTTCTTC.

V and J are TRBV11-2 and TRBJ2-5, with D unclear. In germline, CDR1 is SGHAT, CDR2 FQNNGV. This CDR3 is 13 amino acids long. Trimming took off 1 base at V and 5 bases at J, with 8 bases between the two ends. The CDR3 sequence: CASSLGRMETQYF. DNA for the CDR3: TGTGCCAGCAGCTTAGGTAGAATGGAGACCCAGTACTTC.

This clone appeared a few times. This chain connects TRBV7-2 to TRBJ2-1, with 11 bases identical to TRBD2. Looked up from germline, CDR1 is SGHTA and CDR2 is FQGNSA. The trim removed 1 base at V and 8 bases at J, leaving 7 bases unmatched. The CDR3 is made up of 16 amino acids. CDR3 in DNA: TGTGCCAGCAGCTTAGTTCTTGCTAGCGGGAGGCATGAGCAGTTCTTC. This codes for CASSLVLASGRHEQFF.

This clone was seen only a few times. This chain connects TRBV2 to TRBJ1-1; D perhaps matches TRBD1 (5 bases). The germline CDR1 and CDR2 sequences are SNHLY and FYNNEI. This CDR3 has 15 amino acids. V lost 6 bases, J lost 1 base, and 15 bases lay in between. CDR3 sequence: CASSVIPQGNTEAFF. CDR3 sequence (DNA): TGTGCCAGCAGCGTAATCCCCCAGGGGAACACTGAAGCTTTCTTT.

V gene TRBV29-1 combines with J gene TRBJ2-3, with TRBD1 as a possible D gene (7 bases). Trimming removed 3 bases from V and 3 bases from J, with 22 bases in between. This CDR3 region has 17 residues. Per the germline V gene, CDR1 is SQVTM and CDR2 is ANQGSEA. CDR3 nucleotide sequence: TGCAGCGTTGAGAGGGGGCTGGGGGGAGCAAGGACAGATACGCAGTATTTT. Translating gives CSVERGLGGARTDTQYF.

This clone was observed a handful of times. The chain couples TRBV7-2 to TRBJ1-2, with D possibly TRBD1 on 6 matching bases. The V end lost 5 bases, the J end lost 3 bases, and 13 bases lay between the germline ends. From germline, CDR1 is SGHTA and CDR2 FQGNSA. This CDR3 spans 14 amino acids. CDR3 sequence reads: CASSPSGGYYGYTF. The CDR3 region has the DNA TGTGCCAGCAGCCCGTCGGGGGGCTACTATGGCTACACCTTC. The full variable domain, in which reference TRBV7-2 and TRBJ1-2 provide the parts outside the CDR3, is GAGVSQSPSNKVTEKGKDVELRCDPISGHTALYWYRQSLGQGLEFLIYFQGNSAPDKSGLPSDRFSAERTGGSVSTLTIQRTQQEDSAVYLCASSPSGGYYGYTFGSGTRLTVV.

The chain combines TRBV27 with TRBJ1-5, with D hard to call. Germline values: CDR1 MNHEY, CDR2 SMNVEV (reference sequence). The CDR3 covers 14 residues. V lost 4 bases and J 1 base, leaving 8 bases between the germline ends. CDR3 DNA sequence: TGTGCCAGCAGTTCGGGATTCAGCAATCAGCCCCAGCATTTT. This sequence encodes CASSSGFSNQPQHF.

V and J are TRBV24-1 and TRBJ1-5; the match to TRBD1 covers 8 bases. The germline CDR1 and CDR2 sequences are KGHDR and SFDVKD. The CDR3 spans 16 residues. Trimming at V came to 8 bases and at J to 4 bases, leaving 12 bases not matched to a gene. The CDR3 DNA reads as TGTGCCACCACACCTATCGACAGGGGAGGGAATCAGCCCCAGCATTTT. It codes for CATTPIDRGGNQPQHF.

The V gene is TRBV13, the J gene TRBJ2-5; 7 bases fit TRBD2. The germline V gene encodes CDR1 PRHDT and CDR2 FYEKMQ (reference sequence). This CDR3 region has 14 residues. Trimming at V came to 5 bases and at J to 4 bases, leaving 7 bases not matched to a gene. In nucleotides, the CDR3 is TGTGCCAGCAGCCGAAGGGCGGGGGTAGAGACCCAGTACTTC. Its translation: CASSRRAGVETQYF.

The V and J genes are TRBV21-1 and TRBJ2-4; the table's D gene call, TRBD1, was not cross checked with the DNA. TRBV21-1 is given as a pseudogene. This CDR3 comprises 16 residues. This CDR3 reads CASSSARALAKNIQYF. The CDR3 DNA reads as TGTGCCAGCAGCAGCGCCAGGGCACTAGCCAAAAACATTCAGTACTTC.

The chain carries TRBV5-1 and TRBJ1-1; D unclear. Trimming took off 1 base at V and 3 bases at J, with 7 bases between the two ends. CDR1 and CDR2 (germline): SGHRS, YFSETQ. CDR3 length: 13 amino acids. DNA of the CDR3: TGCGCCAGCAGCTTGTACGGGGACACTGAAGCTTTCTTT. It specifies CASSLYGDTEAFF.

CDR3 residues: CASRIRPGQGIHEQYF. Here the CDR3 DNA reads TGTGCCAGCAGGATCCGCCCGGGACAGGGTATCCACGAGCAGTACTTC. The chain employs TRBV27 and TRBJ2-7; 9 bases are a match to TRBD1. The CDR3 is 16 residues long. V shed 6 bases and J 5 bases; nucleotides not matched to a gene: 14. Germline CDR1 reads MNHEY; CDR2 reads SMNVEV (reference sequence).

This clone was seen just once. The chain combines TRBV30 with TRBJ2-5; TRBD2 agrees at 14 bases. This CDR3 spans 17 amino acids. The V and J ends lost 6 bases and 2 bases, in that order; junction bases with no gene match: 11. The germline V gene encodes CDR1 GTSNPN and CDR2 SVGIG (reference sequence). The CDR3 DNA reads TGTGCCTGCAGTCCGGGACTAGCGGGAGCCCTACAAGAGACCCAGTACTTC. The encoded protein is CACSPGLAGALQETQYF.

The V call is TRBV24-1, the J call TRBJ1-1; D might be TRBD1 (5 bases). From germline, CDR1 is KGHDR and CDR2 SFDVKD. This CDR3 is 14 amino acids long. Trimming cost V 5 bases and J 3 bases, with 12 bases left between them. For the CDR3, the DNA is TGTGCCACCAGTGGGCAAGGGGTACACACTGAAGCTTTCTTT. This codes for CATSGQGVHTEAFF.